This TCR beta chain was sequenced for a study of cytomegalovirus exposure and HLA in healthy donors. Study overall: Among the approximately 410 genotyped donors, 70% to 85% were placed in the Caucasian-associated ancestry cluster.

Findings and caveats of the study: For most subjects, TCR beta sequences were reported to predict HLA-A and HLA-B alleles with accuracy. Reports described diagnosis of cytomegalovirus status by the classifier as highly specific and sensitive.

The CDR3 runs to 14 residues. V was trimmed by 3 bases and J by 9 bases, leaving 15 bases between them. The germline V gene encodes CDR1 SNHLY and CDR2 FYNNEI. With regard to this clone: Its antigen is as yet unknown.

The PCR was carried out with 60 Vbeta primers and 13 Jbeta primers. The repertoire was sequenced with immunoSEQ multiplex PCR; TCRdb's copy has only in-frame clones and lacks some. This table has around 140,000 clones, around 78% appearing once. Specimen: PBMCs. The V and J genes are TRBV2 and TRBJ1-5; possibly TRBD1 for D (6 bases). The clonotype was recovered from a man aged 40-55 years in good health and CMV-seronegative. This CDR3 is CASSETLTGRPQHF. CDR3 DNA sequence: TGTGCCAGCAGTGAGACCTTAACAGGGCGGCCCCAGCATTTT.